Following are 23 T cell receptor beta chains from one sample sequenced in a study of cytomegalovirus exposure and HLA in healthy donors. The PCR employed 60 Vbeta primers together with 13 Jbeta primers. The protocol was immunoSEQ multiplex PCR, while the TCRdb copy is restricted to in-frame clones and leaves out a portion. The table records under 150,000 clones, about 80% of them present only once. Sequences were obtained from PBMCs. Every receptor here comes from a woman between 40 and 55 years old in good health and CMV-seronegative.

This rearrangement joins TRBV6-1 to TRBJ1-1; perhaps TRBD1 as D (5 bases). In germline, CDR1 is MNHNS, CDR2 SASEGT. The length of the CDR3 is 13 residues. V was cut by 7 bases and J by 6 bases, with 15 bases left in between. As DNA, the CDR3 is TGTGCCAGCATCGAACAGGCGGGAGCTGAAGCTTTCTTT. Its protein product is CASIEQAGAEAFF.

The rearrangement uses TRBV27 and TRBJ1-2; the match to TRBD1 covers 9 bases. Losses at the gene ends were 4 bases for V and 8 bases for J; bases not matched to a gene: 8. The CDR3 consists of 14 residues. CDR1 MNHEY and CDR2 SMNVEV come from the germline V gene (reference sequence). CDR3 sequence reads: CASSSRQGVQGYTF. The CDR3 coding sequence is TGTGCCAGCAGTTCTCGACAGGGGGTCCAGGGCTACACCTTC.

This chain connects TRBV6-4 to TRBJ1-6; perhaps TRBD1 as D (6 bases). The CDR3 length is 14 residues. V was trimmed by 3 bases and J by 7 bases, leaving 10 bases between them. Germline assignment: CDR1 MRHNA and CDR2 SNTAGT. In nucleotides, the CDR3 is TGTGCCAGCAGTGAGGGCAGGGGCAATTCACCCCTCCACTTT. Protein: CASSEGRGNSPLHF.

The J gene is TRBJ2-1, the V gene TRBV10-3, with 8 bases lining up with TRBD2. This CDR3 region has 16 residues. The V and J ends lost 6 bases and 4 bases, in that order; junction bases with no gene match: 11. Germline values: CDR1 ENHRY, CDR2 SYGVKD. The CDR3: CAIRDSGVAAYNEQFF. The CDR3 nucleotides are TGTGCCATCAGGGATAGCGGGGTAGCGGCTTACAATGAGCAGTTCTTC.

The chain recombines TRBV15 with TRBJ2-7; TRBD1 agrees at 10 bases. The CDR3 length is 13 residues. Germline lookup yields CDR1 LNHNV and CDR2 YYDKDF (reference sequence). V lost 11 bases and J lost 6; bases outside the gene matches: 10. CDR3 nucleotide sequence: TGTGCCGCCTCCCGGGACAGGGGTCGCGAGCAGTACTTC. It encodes CAASRDRGREQYF.

The genes are TRBV15 and TRBJ1-2, with 10 bases matching TRBD1. Germline trimming cut 1 base from V and 8 bases from J; bases unmatched to any gene: 25. Germline assignment: CDR1 LNHNV and CDR2 YYDKDF (reference sequence). This CDR3 has 21 residues. The CDR3 nucleotides read TGTGCCACCAGCAGAGCGTCGAGGTCAAACGCCGAAGGACAGGGGGTGGAAGGCTACACCTTC. Translation gives CATSRASRSNAEGQGVEGYTF.

V usage is TRBV11-2 and J usage is TRBJ1-2, with TRBD1 matching 7 bases. The CDR3 totals 16 residues. The germline gives CDR1 SGHAT, CDR2 FQNNGV. The junction had 11 bases not matched to a gene; V was cut back by 2 bases and J by 5 bases. CDR3: CASSLRLQGDAYGYTF. The CDR3 DNA is TGTGCCAGCAGCTTACGACTGCAGGGGGATGCTTATGGCTACACCTTC.

The rearrangement joins TRBV9 to TRBJ2-7; 9 positions match TRBD1. The V segment lost 4 bases and the J segment 5 bases; nucleotides outside the gene matches: 10. From germline, CDR1 is SGDLS and CDR2 YYNGEE. The CDR3 totals 15 residues. The CDR3 is CASSPGGQGRDEQYF. The DNA for the CDR3 is TGTGCCAGCAGCCCCGGGGGACAGGGCCGGGACGAGCAGTACTTC.

The rearrangement uses TRBV19 and TRBJ2-7; 11 nucleotides align to TRBD2. V dropped 6 bases and J dropped 0; count of bases not matched to a gene: 7. Germline V gives CDR1 LNHDA, CDR2 SQIVND (reference sequence). The CDR3 is 16 amino acids. The CDR3 DNA is TGTGCCAGTAGCGGGACTAGCGGCCTTGGCTCCTACGAGCAGTACTTC. Translation gives CASSGTSGLGSYEQYF. Full variable domain (missing parts from reference TRBV19 and TRBJ2-7): DGGITQSPKYLFRKEGQNVTLSCEQNLNHDAMYWYRQDPGQGLRLIYYSQIVNDFQKGDIAEGYSVSREKKESFPLTVTSAQKNPTAFYLCASSGTSGLGSYEQYFGPGTRLTVT.

V is TRBV7-8 and J is TRBJ2-1, with TRBD2 matching 8 bases. The J segment lost 6 bases and the V segment lost 5 bases, leaving 6 bases of the junction unmatched. This CDR3 has 14 amino acids. Germline V gene sequence: CDR1 SGHVS, CDR2 FQNEAQ. CDR3 in amino acids: CASSEGLEGNEQFF. The DNA of the CDR3 is TGTGCCAGCAGCGAGGGACTAGAAGGCAATGAGCAGTTCTTC.

The chain joins TRBV4-2 to TRBJ2-5; D is perhaps TRBD2 (5 bases). Trimming removed 1 base from V and 3 bases from J, with 9 bases in between. Looked up from germline, CDR1 is LGHNA and CDR2 is YNFKEQ. This CDR3 contains 14 residues. In DNA form, the CDR3 reads TGTGCCAGCAGCCAAGCCTGGAGGAAAGAGACCCAGTACTTC. It codes for CASSQAWRKETQYF.

This chain uses TRBV10-2 with TRBJ2-1; 9 nucleotides agree with TRBD1. CDR1 is WSHSY, CDR2 SAAADI, per germline. The CDR3 extends over 14 amino acids. V dropped 6 bases and J dropped 7; count of bases not matched to a gene: 7. Written as DNA, the CDR3 is TGCGCCAGCAGGGACAGGGGACGAGGGAATGAGCAGTTCTTC. Translation: CASRDRGRGNEQFF.

This chain uses TRBV11-3 with TRBJ2-7, with TRBD1 matching 8 bases. V lost 5 bases to trimming and J lost 3 bases; unmatched junction nucleotides: 3. Germline V CDR1 and CDR2: SGHNT, YENEEA. This CDR3 contains 13 residues. The DNA of the CDR3 is TGTGCCAGCAGCCAGGGGGCAAGCTACGAGCAGTACTTC. It encodes CASSQGASYEQYF. Based on the CDR3 plus reference TRBV11-3 and TRBJ2-7, the full variable domain is EAGVVQSPRYKIIEKKQPVAFWCNPISGHNTLYWYLQNLGQGPELLIRYENEEAVDDSQLPKDRFSAERLKGVDSTLKIQPAELGDSAVYLCASSQGASYEQYFGPGTRLTVT.

This chain links TRBV5-1 with TRBJ1-2; D possibly corresponds to TRBD1 (5 bases). The ends were cut back, 4 bases at V and 6 bases at J, with 19 bases in the middle. The CDR3 covers 15 residues. Germline CDR1 reads SGHRS; CDR2 reads YFSETQ. This chain's CDR3 is CASSPLRGSADGYTF. The CDR3 nucleotides are TGCGCCAGCAGCCCTTTAAGGGGTAGTGCCGATGGCTACACCTTC. The full variable domain, with the rest looked up from reference TRBV5-1 and TRBJ1-2, is KAGVTQTPRYLIKTRGQQVTLSCSPISGHRSVSWYQQTPGQGLQFLFEYFSETQRNKGNFPGRFSGRQFSNSRSEMNVSTLELGDSALYLCASSPLRGSADGYTFGSGTRLTVV.

This clone has a handful of counts. The chain is built from TRBV19 and TRBJ2-3; the D is unclear. V dropped 6 bases and J dropped 3 bases, with 7 bases sitting between them. CDR1 and CDR2 from the germline V gene are LNHDA and SQIVND (reference sequence). The CDR3 is 12 residues long. Here the CDR3 reads CASSSTTDTQYF. The CDR3 nucleotides read TGTGCCAGTAGCTCGACTACAGATACGCAGTATTTT.

The V and J genes are TRBV5-6 and TRBJ2-3; TRBD2 might be the D (5 bases). Germline V CDR1 and CDR2: SGHDT, YYEEEE. This CDR3 spans 14 amino acids. Trimming removed 2 bases at V and 2 bases at J, with 9 bases between. The CDR3 loop is CASSFDYPTDTQYF. CDR3 nucleotides: TGTGCCAGCAGCTTTGACTACCCCACAGATACGCAGTATTTT.

The chain links TRBV19 to TRBJ1-1; D is uncertain. Germline loops: CDR1 LNHDA, CDR2 SQIVND (reference sequence). The CDR3 spans 13 residues. Between the trimmed V and J ends, which lost 6 bases and 5 bases, there was a span of 13 bases. CDR3: CASRSATGTEAFF. The DNA for the CDR3 is TGTGCCAGTAGATCGGCCACGGGAACTGAAGCTTTCTTT.

This chain uses TRBV5-6 with TRBJ1-2, with 11 bases that match TRBD1. CDR1 and CDR2 from the germline V gene are SGHDT and YYEEEE. CDR3 size: 13 residues. Losses at the gene ends were 3 bases for V and 7 bases for J; bases not matched to a gene: 2. Here the CDR3 DNA reads TGTGCCAGCAGCTGGGGGACAGGGGGTGGCTACACCTTC. It encodes CASSWGTGGGYTF. Based on the CDR3 plus reference TRBV5-6 and TRBJ1-2, the full variable domain is DAGVTQSPTHLIKTRGQQVTLRCSPKSGHDTVSWYQQALGQGPQFIFQYYEEEERQRGNFPDRFSGHQFPNYSSELNVNALLLGDSALYLCASSWGTGGGYTFGSGTRLTVV.

This chain uses TRBV7-2 with TRBJ2-4; 7 bases are shared with TRBD1. J gave up 11 bases and V 5 bases, and 6 bases lay outside the gene matches. There are 12 residues in the CDR3. Per germline, CDR1 SGHTA and CDR2 FQGNSA. The CDR3 loop reads CASSPDRLLQYF. In DNA, the CDR3 is TGTGCCAGCAGCCCGGACAGGCTGCTTCAGTACTTC.

The chain joins TRBV29-1 to TRBJ2-1; tentative D call: TRBD2 (6 bases). The germline CDR1 and CDR2 sequences are SQVTM and ANQGSEA. The V gene lost 7 bases and the J gene lost 3 bases, with 16 bases spanning the gap. The CDR3 is 14 amino acids. DNA for the CDR3: TGCAGCGAACGGGACTTAAAACGCTACAATGAGCAGTTCTTC. It encodes CSERDLKRYNEQFF.

The gene calls are TRBV4-2 and TRBJ1-5; TRBD1 is a possible D gene (5 bases). V lost 1 base, J lost 5 bases, and 6 bases lay in between. The germline gives CDR1 LGHNA, CDR2 YNFKEQ. The CDR3 has 13 amino acids. CDR3 loop: CASSQARDQPQHF. The CDR3 DNA follows: TGTGCCAGCAGCCAAGCCAGGGATCAGCCCCAGCATTTT.

This chain joins TRBV29-1 and TRBJ1-2; D not resolved. V gave up 0 bases and J gave up 8 bases, with 22 bases separating them. The germline CDR1 and CDR2 sequences are SQVTM and ANQGSEA. This CDR3 spans 16 amino acids. The CDR3, as DNA: TGCAGCGTTGAAGATCGAAGTCGGGAAGCGGTTTGGGGCTACACCTTC. As protein: CSVEDRSREAVWGYTF. Drawing the rest from reference TRBV29-1 and TRBJ1-2, the complete variable domain is SAVISQKPSRDICQRGTSLTIQCQVDSQVTMMFWYRQQPGQSLTLIATANQGSEATYESGFVIDKFPISRPNLTFSTLTVSNMSPEDSSIYLCSVEDRSREAVWGYTFGSGTRLTVV.

The J gene is TRBJ1-1, the V gene TRBV12-5; 7 bases match TRBD1. V gave up 6 bases and J gave up 0 bases; unmatched junction bases: 7. The CDR3 is made up of 15 amino acids. Germline loops: CDR1 LGHNT, CDR2 FRNRAP. The CDR3: CASGRGQSMNTEAFF. The DNA for the CDR3 is TGTGCTAGTGGCCGGGGACAGAGTATGAACACTGAAGCTTTCTTT. Full variable domain (remainder filled in from reference TRBV12-5 and TRBJ1-1): DARVTQTPRHKVTEMGQEVTMRCQPILGHNTVFWYRQTMMQGLELLAYFRNRAPLDDSGMPKDRFSAEMPDATLATLKIQPSEPRDSAVYFCASGRGQSMNTEAFFGQGTRLTVV.